The 8 T cell receptor beta chains below were found in one sample sequenced in a study of pediatric ulcerative colitis. During colonoscopy, one to two rectal pinch biopsies were collected. Libraries were prepared by immunoSEQ multiplex PCR; TCRdb keeps only in-frame clonotypes and omits some of them. The sample records about 35,000 clones, roughly 81% being singletons. The sequenced material came from gut tissue. These receptors came from a boy aged 10-17 years with mild ulcerative colitis.

The chain has TRBV7-2 and TRBJ2-5, with D unclear. V was cut by 2 bases and J by 1 base, with 8 bases left in between. From germline, CDR1 is SGHTA and CDR2 FQGNSA. CDR3 length: 14 residues. CDR3 region: CASSLSPTQETQYF. CDR3 DNA: TGTGCCAGCAGCTTAAGCCCCACCCAAGAGACCCAGTACTTC. Using reference TRBV7-2 and TRBJ2-5 for the parts outside the CDR3, the full variable domain is GAGVSQSPSNKVTEKGKDVELRCDPISGHTALYWYRQSLGQGLEFLIYFQGNSAPDKSGLPSDRFSAERTGGSVSTLTIQRTQQEDSAVYLCASSLSPTQETQYFGPGTRLLVL.

The chain links TRBV5-6 to TRBJ2-7, with D hard to call. V lost 4 bases and J lost 3, with 14 bases in between. Germline loops: CDR1 SGHDT, CDR2 YYEEEE. This CDR3 has 14 residues. In DNA form, the CDR3 reads TGTGCCAGCAGCATGACCCTATGGGACTACGAGCAGTACTTC. Encoded protein: CASSMTLWDYEQYF.

This chain links TRBV5-1 with TRBJ2-3; weak D call: TRBD2 (6 bases). Looked up from germline, CDR1 is SGHRS and CDR2 is YFSETQ. The CDR3 contains 19 residues. The V end lost 1 base, the J end lost 2 bases, and 23 bases lay between the germline ends. The CDR3 bases are TGCGCCAGCAGCTTGAATTGGGCGGGGTCCCCACTAGACACAGATACGCAGTATTTT. This gives the protein CASSLNWAGSPLDTDTQYF. The variable domain in full, completed from reference TRBV5-1 and TRBJ2-3, reads KAGVTQTPRYLIKTRGQQVTLSCSPISGHRSVSWYQQTPGQGLQFLFEYFSETQRNKGNFPGRFSGRQFSNSRSEMNVSTLELGDSALYLCASSLNWAGSPLDTDTQYFGPGTRLTVL.

This chain links TRBV10-3 with TRBJ1-1; D is perhaps TRBD1 (5 bases). CDR1 and CDR2 (germline): ENHRY, SYGVKD. The CDR3 is 14 residues long. The V and J ends lost 2 bases and 4 bases respectively, with 11 bases between them. The CDR3 nucleotides read TGTGCCATCAGTGAGCAGGGAGGTTTCACTGAAGCTTTCTTT. This sequence encodes CAISEQGGFTEAFF.

This chain links TRBV7-9 with TRBJ2-3; 12 nucleotides agree with TRBD2. CDR1 and CDR2 from the germline V gene are SEHNR and FQNEAQ (reference sequence). The V gene end was trimmed by 4 bases and the J gene end by 6 bases; junction bases not matched to a gene: 5. This CDR3 has 15 residues. CDR3 in amino acids: CASSSGLAGFDTQYF. In nucleotides, the CDR3 is TGTGCCAGCAGCTCCGGACTAGCGGGGTTCGATACGCAGTATTTT.

The CDR3 DNA reads TGTGCCAGCAGCTTAGGCGGGAGAGGTATCGGCGATGAGCAGTTCTTC. Protein sequence: CASSLGGRGIGDEQFF. The chain has TRBV7-9 and TRBJ2-1; 7 bases align to TRBD2. This CDR3 has 16 amino acids. J gave up 8 bases and V 1 base, and 11 bases lay outside the gene matches. Per germline, CDR1 SEHNR and CDR2 FQNEAQ (reference sequence).

This clone was counted a few times. The gene calls are TRBV7-9 and TRBJ1-2; D uncertain. The ends were cut back, 1 base at V and 4 bases at J, with 13 bases in the middle. Germline V gene data show CDR1 as SEHNR and CDR2 as FQNEAQ (reference sequence). The CDR3 totals 15 residues. The CDR3: CASSLDGLSLYGYTF. As DNA, the CDR3 is TGTGCCAGCAGCTTAGATGGCCTATCCCTCTATGGCTACACCTTC.

The chain has TRBV6-1 and TRBJ1-6; the D gene is possibly TRBD1 (6 bases). Trimming stripped 7 bases from V and 4 bases from J, with 8 bases between. CDR1 and CDR2 (germline): MNHNS, SASEGT. The CDR3 totals 13 residues. The CDR3 is CASTGTYNSPLHF. DNA of the CDR3: TGTGCCAGCACCGGGACATATAATTCACCCCTCCACTTT.